The 4 T cell receptor beta chains below were found in one sample sequenced in a study of T cell repertoires in cytomegalovirus infection. TCRdb reprocessed the reads with MiXCR, giving one entry per CDR3 protein. The sample shows about 110,000 distinct CDR3 sequences, about 28% of them seen only once. These TCRs' antigens remain unknown. Sequenced material: CD8+ T cells from cultured PBMCs, taken from culture after CMV antigen stimulation. These receptors originate from a human donor in good health (CMV status not recorded). Some clones in this sample may be carry-over from other donors' samples.

The chain joins TRBV2 to TRBJ2-3; D gene ambiguous. Trimming took off 0 bases at V and 2 bases at J, with 12 bases between the two ends. Germline V gene lookup returns CDR1 SNHLY and CDR2 FYNNEI. The CDR3 loop spans 16 amino acids. CDR3 nucleotide sequence: TGTGCCAGCAGTGAAGCGTCACTTGAATACACAGATACGCAGTATTTT. It codes for CASSEASLEYTDTQYF.

With regard to this clonotype: The junction departs from the called germline gene at one end, perhaps through a read error. This chain uses TRBV7-8 with TRBJ1-1, with D uncertain. Looked up from germline, CDR1 is SGHVS and CDR2 is FQNEAQ. CDR3 length: 13 residues. The CDR3 sequence is CASSLRQTTEVFF. The CDR3 bases are TGTGCCAGCAGCTTAAGGCAGACCACTGAAGTTTTCTTT.

J is TRBJ1-1 and V is TRBV5-4, with D tentatively TRBD1 (5 bases). Germline CDR1 and CDR2: SGHNT and YYREEE (reference sequence). CDR3 size: 13 residues. V gave up 5 bases and J gave up 5 bases, with 13 bases separating them. CDR3 in amino acids: CASSVWGGTEAFF. The CDR3 region has the DNA TGTGCCAGCAGTGTATGGGGCGGAACTGAAGCTTTCTTT.

This clonotype has a handful of counts. The chain couples TRBV4-1 to TRBJ2-1; D may be TRBD1 (6 bases). The CDR3 is 15 amino acids. Germline V CDR1 and CDR2: MGHRA, YSYEKL. The V end lost 1 base, the J end lost 4 bases, and 11 bases lay between the germline ends. The CDR3 sequence is CASSQAEDRYNEQFF. The CDR3 bases are TGCGCCAGCAGCCAAGCCGAGGACAGATACAATGAGCAGTTCTTC.